Listed below are T cell receptor beta chains from one sample, sequenced in a study of T cells in Graves' hyperthyroidism and ophthalmopathy. TCRdb ran MiXCR on the multiplex PCR reads and lists one entry per CDR3 protein. The sample lists about half a million distinct CDR3 sequences; 22% were seen once. Sequencing was done on a sample of blood. The receptors were sampled from a woman in her 70s with Graves' ophthalmopathy. CDR3s include the opening cysteine and the closing phenylalanine or tryptophan. Each record gives: J gene, D gene, clone size, V gene, CDR3 protein, CDR3 DNA. A D gene is named only where the DNA matches it firmly. Not all rows give a size; the values are once, few, many and, for expanded clones, a class.

j_gene: TRBJ1-2; d_gene: -; abundance: many; v_gene: TRBV6-6; CDR3aa: CASSYRSIPSYGYTF; CDR3nt: TGTGCCAGCAGTTACCGGAGTATACCCTCCTATGGCTACACCTTC
j_gene: TRBJ2-7; d_gene: TRBD1; abundance: -; v_gene: TRBV20-1; CDR3aa: CSATPTGAYSTYEQYF; CDR3nt: TGCAGTGCTACCCCGACAGGGGCCTACTCTACCTACGAGCAGTACTTC
j_gene: TRBJ1-6; d_gene: TRBD1; abundance: few; v_gene: TRBV30; CDR3aa: CAWQGARDSPLHF; CDR3nt: TGTGCCTGGCAGGGGGCTCGAGACTCACCCCTCCACTTT
j_gene: TRBJ2-2; d_gene: TRBD1; abundance: -; v_gene: TRBV28; CDR3aa: CASSPSRTGNTGVLFF; CDR3nt: TGTGCCAGCAGTCCCTCCCGGACAGGCAACACCGGGGTCCTGTTTTTT
j_gene: TRBJ1-2; d_gene: TRBD1; abundance: -; v_gene: TRBV28; CDR3aa: CASNSQGRRYGYTF; CDR3nt: TGTGCCAGCAATTCACAGGGGCGCCGGTATGGCTACACCTTC
j_gene: TRBJ1-5; d_gene: -; abundance: many; v_gene: TRBV7-2; CDR3aa: CASSSRGRNQPQHF; CDR3nt: TGTGCCAGCAGCTCCAGGGGTCGCAATCAGCCCCAGCATTTT
j_gene: TRBJ1-1; d_gene: TRBD1; abundance: -; v_gene: TRBV7-3; CDR3aa: CASSLSMGTGGNRKAFF; CDR3nt: TGTGCCAGCAGCTTATCAATGGGGACAGGGGGCAATCGCAAAGCTTTCTTT
j_gene: TRBJ1-1; d_gene: -; abundance: few; v_gene: TRBV12-5; CDR3aa: CASGPHTTQAFF; CDR3nt: TGTGCTAGTGGTCCCCACACAACGCAAGCTTTCTTT
j_gene: TRBJ1-3; d_gene: TRBD1; abundance: -; v_gene: TRBV19; CDR3aa: CASRPTGAVSGNTIYF; CDR3nt: TGTGCCAGTAGACCCACAGGGGCCGTCTCTGGAAACACCATATATTTT
j_gene: TRBJ1-1; d_gene: -; abundance: many; v_gene: TRBV28; CDR3aa: CASSLLGLKNTEAFF; CDR3nt: TGTGCCAGCAGTTTATTGGGACTGAAGAACACTGAAGCTTTCTTT
j_gene: TRBJ2-4; d_gene: -; abundance: -; v_gene: TRBV28; CDR3aa: CASSRSGAKNIQYF; CDR3nt: TGTGCCAGCAGTCGCTCGGGGGCCAAAAACATTCAGTACTTC
j_gene: TRBJ2-5; d_gene: -; abundance: -; v_gene: TRBV20-1; CDR3aa: CSARDRDQPETQYF; CDR3nt: TGCAGTGCTAGAGACAGGGATCAACCTGAGACCCAGTACTTC
j_gene: TRBJ2-2; d_gene: -; abundance: few; v_gene: TRBV7-9; CDR3aa: CASSPMAGSNTGELFF; CDR3nt: TGTGCCAGCAGCCCCATGGCTGGTTCGAACACCGGGGAGCTGTTTTTT
j_gene: TRBJ1-5; d_gene: -; abundance: few; v_gene: TRBV28; CDR3aa: CASIRTSNQPQHF; CDR3nt: TGTGCCAGCATCAGGACTAGCAATCAGCCCCAGCATTTT
j_gene: TRBJ2-6; d_gene: -; abundance: few; v_gene: TRBV5-1; CDR3aa: CASEKAGGANVLTF; CDR3nt: TGCGCCAGCGAGAAGGCAGGTGGGGCCAACGTCCTGACTTTC
j_gene: TRBJ1-3; d_gene: TRBD1; abundance: few; v_gene: TRBV25-1; CDR3aa: CASADRGPGNTIYF; CDR3nt: TGTGCCAGCGCCGACAGGGGGCCTGGAAACACCATATATTTT
j_gene: TRBJ2-3; d_gene: TRBD2; abundance: -; v_gene: TRBV4-1; CDR3aa: CATATSGTSTDTQYF; CDR3nt: TGCGCCACCGCGACTAGCGGAACTAGCACAGATACGCAGTATTTT
j_gene: TRBJ1-6; d_gene: TRBD1; abundance: few; v_gene: TRBV18; CDR3aa: CASSPLEGAGSPLHF; CDR3nt: TGTGCCAGCTCACCTCTCGAGGGGGCAGGGTCACCCCTCCACTTT
j_gene: TRBJ1-5; d_gene: -; abundance: -; v_gene: TRBV30; CDR3aa: CAWSVGGGQPQHF; CDR3nt: TGTGCCTGGAGTGTAGGCGGGGGCCAGCCCCAGCATTTT
j_gene: TRBJ2-7; d_gene: TRBD2; abundance: -; v_gene: TRBV20-1; CDR3aa: CSARTSGSAYEQYF; CDR3nt: TGCAGTGCTAGGACTAGCGGGAGTGCGTACGAGCAGTACTTC
j_gene: TRBJ2-3; d_gene: TRBD2; abundance: -; v_gene: TRBV7-9; CDR3aa: CASSRGTSGYTDTQYF; CDR3nt: TGTGCCAGCAGCCGCGGGACTAGCGGTTACACAGATACGCAGTATTTT
j_gene: TRBJ2-3; d_gene: TRBD2; abundance: -; v_gene: TRBV7-2; CDR3aa: CASSSRLAGDWDTQYF; CDR3nt: TGTGCCAGCAGCTCGAGGCTAGCGGGAGATTGGGATACGCAGTATTTT
j_gene: TRBJ2-6; d_gene: TRBD2; abundance: few; v_gene: TRBV12-3/TRBV12-4; CDR3aa: CASSPLAGGLSGANVLTF; CDR3nt: TGTGCCAGCAGTCCACTAGCGGGAGGTCTCTCTGGGGCCAACGTCCTGACTTTC